This T cell receptor (beta chain) came from a study of blood T cell repertoires in COVID-19. Study-wide background: Sites across the United States, Italy and Spain contributed samples from acute and convalescent COVID-19. From T cells, B-cell-depleted T cells, or PBMCs came the material, which was cDNA or gDNA.

The germline V and J ends were trimmed by 4 bases and 4 bases, with 12 bases remaining between them. Per the germline V gene, CDR1 is SGHDT and CDR2 is YYEEEE. The CDR3 is 13 residues long. Per the original methods: Nucleated cell counts were estimated from reference gene primer amplification. Repertoires were generated with immunoSEQ multiplex PCR, while TCRdb's copy carries only in-frame clones and drops some. D and trimming come from the DNA, and the V and J calls and clone size come from that table. The sample includes approximately 150,000 clones, 89% seen only once; the top ten take around 1.5%.

This receptor was taken from a human donor in a cohort sampled during active COVID-19. The J gene is TRBJ2-7, the V gene TRBV5-6, with D maybe TRBD1 (7 bases). Sequencing was done on a sample of peripheral blood. The CDR3 region is CASSPTGRYEQYF. CDR3 in DNA: TGTGCCAGCAGCCCGACAGGGAGGTACGAGCAGTACTTC.